A single sample gave rise to the 8 T cell receptor beta chains below, sequenced in a study of T cells in Graves' hyperthyroidism and ophthalmopathy. From RNA transcripts, TCR beta CDR3 regions were amplified. A first-round RT-PCR of the TCR CDR3 used the HTBI primer set. TCRdb itself ran the multiplex PCR reads through MiXCR, one entry per CDR3 protein. Counted here are a few hundred thousand distinct CDR3 sequences, about a sixth occurring once; the ten biggest clones make up roughly 55%. Sequencing used blood. The receptor set was obtained from a woman in her fifties or sixties with Graves' hyperthyroidism.

This clonotype was seen a few times. The J gene is TRBJ1-6, the V gene TRBV11-2, with D unresolved. The V end was cut by 0 bases, the J end by 8 bases, with 14 bases between. Germline loops: CDR1 SGHAT, CDR2 FQNNGV. This CDR3 comprises 16 residues. Written as DNA, the CDR3 is TGTGCCAGCAGCTTAGATAGGACGGAGACTTATTCACCCCTCCACTTT. Amino acids: CASSLDRTETYSPLHF.

The chain has TRBV5-1 and TRBJ2-1, with a possible D match to TRBD2 (6 bases). The CDR3 is 16 amino acids. The germline V gene has CDR1 SGHRS and CDR2 YFSETQ. V lost 1 base and J lost 0, with 11 bases in between. The CDR3 spells CASSLTAGPSYNEQFF. CDR3 bases: TGCGCCAGCAGCTTGACAGCGGGCCCCTCCTACAATGAGCAGTTCTTC. The variable domain in full, with the rest retrieved from reference TRBV5-1 and TRBJ2-1, is KAGVTQTPRYLIKTRGQQVTLSCSPISGHRSVSWYQQTPGQGLQFLFEYFSETQRNKGNFPGRFSGRQFSNSRSEMNVSTLELGDSALYLCASSLTAGPSYNEQFFGPGTRLTVL.

This clonotype was seen ten or more times. The chain has TRBV11-2 and TRBJ2-2; TRBD1 is a possible D gene (6 bases). Germline V gene lookup returns CDR1 SGHAT and CDR2 FQNNGV. Between the trimmed V and J ends, which lost 5 bases and 1 base, there was a span of 11 bases. The CDR3 covers 15 residues. This chain's CDR3 is CASSQPGQNTGELFF. CDR3 nucleotide sequence: TGTGCCAGCAGCCAACCGGGACAGAACACCGGGGAGCTGTTTTTT.

This clonotype was detected only a few times. The chain couples TRBV12-5 to TRBJ2-5; 12 positions match TRBD2. V shed 1 base, J shed 5 bases, and the junction held 11 bases outside the gene matches. The CDR3 is 18 residues long. CDR1 and CDR2 (germline): LGHNT, FRNRAP. CDR3 amino acids: CASGLGLAGAGIQETQYF. The CDR3 DNA reads TGTGCTAGTGGTTTGGGACTAGCGGGAGCTGGGATTCAGGAGACCCAGTACTTC.

This clonotype was counted at least ten times. The rearrangement joins TRBV28 to TRBJ2-3; D gene unclear. CDR3 length: 13 residues. From germline, CDR1 is MDHEN and CDR2 SYDVKM. Trimming cost V 2 bases and J 4 bases, with 7 bases left between them. The CDR3 DNA follows: TGTGCCAGCAGTTTAAGAGGCCCAGATACGCAGTATTTT. Translating it yields CASSLRGPDTQYF.

V is TRBV12-3 or TRBV12-4 and J is TRBJ2-7; TRBD1 agrees at 11 bases. V lost 4 bases to trimming and J lost 4 bases; unmatched junction nucleotides: 3. The CDR3 is made up of 14 amino acids. In nucleotides, the CDR3 is TGTGCCAGCAGTTCCCGGGACAGGGGGTACGAGCAGTACTTC. Protein sequence: CASSSRDRGYEQYF.

At least ten counts were recorded for this clonotype. V is TRBV2 and J is TRBJ1-5; the D gene is possibly TRBD1 (5 bases). The V and J ends lost 8 bases and 0 bases respectively, with 14 bases between them. This CDR3 has 15 residues. Germline V lookup: CDR1 SNHLY, CDR2 FYNNEI. CDR3 residues: CASSSEGYSNQPQHF. Written as DNA, the CDR3 is TGTGCCAGCTCTTCGGAGGGGTATAGCAATCAGCCCCAGCATTTT.

The rearrangement joins TRBV6-5 to TRBJ1-3; no reliable D call. Deletions cut 0 bases from V and 6 bases from J, with 6 bases between. This CDR3 spans 13 amino acids. Per the germline V gene, CDR1 is MNHEY and CDR2 is SVGAGI. CDR3 bases: TGTGCCAGCAGTTACTCGACCGAAAACACCATATATTTT. It encodes CASSYSTENTIYF.